This TCR beta chain derives from a study of coeliac disease. Findings and limits, study-wide: Published gliadin-specific TRB sequences appeared in about 45% of the 18 coeliac samples, 1 of 6 controls. In active celiac disease, intraepithelial and lamina propria TRB and TRG repertoires were less clonal than controls. Most TRB amino acid sequences occurred in only one sample. The authors judged this method unsuitable for unbiased gliadin-specific T cell detection.

The V segment lost 1 base and the J segment 5 bases; nucleotides outside the gene matches: 4. CDR1 and CDR2 (germline): SGHTA, FQGNSA. The CDR3 sequence is 16 residues long. In regard to this clone: The target antigen is unknown.

Using immunoSEQ multiplex PCR, the repertoire was profiled, and TCRdb retains in-frame clones only, with some absent. The table shows 4,000 to 6,000 clones, with approximately 70% occurring only once. The clonotype comes from a man younger than 35 with celiac disease on a gluten-free diet. V usage is TRBV7-2 and J usage is TRBJ1-6, with 8 bases lining up with TRBD1. Sequenced: lymphocytes from the gut lamina propria. CDR3 sequence reads: CASSLGQGANNSPLHF. The CDR3 nucleotides are TGTGCCAGCAGCTTAGGTCAGGGGGCGAATAATTCACCCCTCCACTTT.